Presented here are 6 T cell receptor beta chains from one specimen sequenced in a study of T cell responses to AZD1222 COVID-19 vaccine. Only in-frame clones appear in the TCRdb table, and some are missing; sequencing was by immunoSEQ multiplex PCR. In the table there are 200,000 or so clones, roughly 93% of which are singletons. The source was peripheral blood, collected on day 0 of AZD1222 vaccination. These TCRs come from an adult in good health.

The chain couples TRBV7-8 to TRBJ1-2, with TRBD1 matching 7 bases. The CDR3 is 17 amino acids. Germline CDR1 is SGHVS and CDR2 is FQNEAQ. V lost 5 bases and J lost 6; bases outside the gene matches: 18. The CDR3 DNA is TGTGCCAGCAGCGTAGACAGGGCCCTCGGCGGGATTGATGGCTACACCTTC. It translates to CASSVDRALGGIDGYTF.

The DNA for the CDR3 is TGTGCCAGCAGCATGGGACTCCCTCCCTCCGAGCAGTACTTC. Protein product: CASSMGLPPSEQYF. The gene calls are TRBV6-5 and TRBJ2-7, with a tentative D call TRBD2 (6 bases). The CDR3 has 14 amino acids. Per the germline V gene, CDR1 is MNHEY and CDR2 is SVGAGI. Trimming shortened V by 6 bases and J by 6 bases, and 18 bases separated the two germline ends.

CDR3 region: CARNQKIRGLTKNIQYF. In DNA form, the CDR3 reads TGTGCCAGGAACCAGAAAATCAGGGGGTTAACCAAAAACATTCAGTACTTC. This chain links TRBV5-3 with TRBJ2-4; 7 bases are shared with TRBD1. TRBV5-3 qualifies as an ORF whose function is uncertain. The J segment lost 2 bases and the V segment lost 8 bases, leaving 16 bases of the junction unmatched. CDR3 length: 17 amino acids.

The chain uses TRBV19 and TRBJ2-7; the D is unclear. This CDR3 region has 13 residues. Trimming left V 4 bases short and J 4 bases short, with 11 bases between. Germline CDR1 and CDR2: LNHDA and SQIVND (reference sequence). CDR3 DNA sequence: TGTGCCAGTAGTAAGAATCAGGTTTACGAGCAGTACTTC. Translating gives CASSKNQVYEQYF.

The chain combines TRBV3-1 (or the pseudogene TRBV3-2) with TRBJ2-5; D is unresolved. Germline V gene data show CDR1 as LGHDT and CDR2 as YNNKEL (reference sequence). Trimming pared 0 bases from V and 5 bases from J, leaving 10 bases between. The CDR3 extends over 14 amino acids. CDR3 DNA: TGTGCCAGCAGCCAAGAGACCTATAGGGAGACCCAGTACTTC. Protein product: CASSQETYRETQYF.

This clone was recorded only once. The rearrangement joins TRBV3-1 (or the pseudogene TRBV3-2) to TRBJ1-3; 7 bases agree with TRBD1. V shed 1 base, J shed 4 bases, and the junction held 1 base outside the gene matches. Looked up from germline, CDR1 is LGHDT and CDR2 is YNNKEL (reference sequence). This CDR3 has 14 residues. CDR3 residues: CASSQGDRGNTIYF. CDR3 DNA: TGTGCCAGCAGCCAAGGGGACAGAGGAAACACCATATATTTT.